This TCR beta chain was captured in a study of T cells in Graves' hyperthyroidism and ophthalmopathy. Authors of the study amplified TCR beta CDR3 regions from RNA transcripts. The HTBI primer set was used in a first-round RT-PCR of the TCR CDR3. TCRdb redid the calling of the multiplex PCR reads with MiXCR, one entry per CDR3 protein. The sample contains some 510,000 distinct CDR3 sequences, about half of which appear only once. V gave up 0 bases and J gave up 0 bases, with 12 bases separating them. CDR3 length: 17 residues. Germline lookup yields CDR1 ENHRY and CDR2 SYGVKD. Study-level points and caveats: The authors' 13 V-J model separated ophthalmopathy from stable hyperthyroidism. Peripheral blood also featured most of the thyroid clonotypes expanded above 0.001.

Many counts were recorded for this clonotype. Its antigen is unknown. The diagnostic basis comprised clinical symptoms, serum thyroxine and TRAb, thyroid ultrasound and orbital computed tomography. Input material: peripheral blood or thyroid tissue (not recorded which). The receptor was derived from a woman under 30 with Graves' hyperthyroidism. The V and J genes are TRBV10-3 and TRBJ1-5, with D possibly being TRBD1 (5 bases). This CDR3 reads CAISESGGGLSNQPQHF. CDR3 coding DNA: TGTGCCATCAGTGAGTCGGGGGGAGGGCTTAGCAATCAGCCCCAGCATTTT.